In its sample, the clone carrying this TCR beta chain was seen once. The CDR3 consists of 15 residues. V lost 2 bases and J 8 bases, leaving 17 bases between the germline ends. Germline values: CDR1 SGHDT, CDR2 YYEEEE. Treatment in this sample: preoperative locoregional IRX-2 cytokine immunotherapy. This specimen belongs to a study of preoperative IRX-2 immunotherapy in early breast cancer. The protocol was immunoSEQ multiplex PCR, while the TCRdb copy is restricted to in-frame clones and leaves out a portion. Counted here are under 45,000 clones, around 96% occurring once; the ten biggest clones make up over 1.5%.

The TCR was taken from a human donor with breast cancer. The sample here was tumor tissue, taken after IRX-2 immunotherapy. The chain recombines TRBV5-6 with TRBJ2-1; tentative D call: TRBD1 (6 bases). The CDR3 reads CASSFFPGDEYEQFF. The CDR3 DNA reads as TGTGCCAGCAGCTTCTTTCCAGGGGATGAATATGAGCAGTTCTTC.